Below, 10 T cell receptor beta chains from the same sample are listed, as sequenced in a study of cytomegalovirus exposure and HLA in healthy donors. Method: immunoSEQ multiplex PCR; TCRdb's copy keeps in-frame clones and lacks some. The data hold 260,000 or so clones, with more than 75% observed a single time. The sequenced sample consisted of PBMCs. Receptors were obtained from a man younger than 35 in good health and CMV-seronegative.

This clone turned up a few times. V is TRBV2 and J is TRBJ2-5; the match to TRBD2 covers 9 bases. Trimming took 4 bases from V and 5 from J; bases not matched to a gene: 5. The germline V gene has CDR1 SNHLY and CDR2 FYNNEI. This CDR3 spans 14 amino acids. CDR3 sequence: CASSGGGRAETQYF. Here the CDR3 DNA reads TGTGCCAGCAGTGGCGGCGGGAGGGCGGAGACCCAGTACTTC.

The J gene is TRBJ2-7, the V gene TRBV7-2; TRBD1 agrees at 7 bases. CDR3 length: 15 residues. Germline V gene data show CDR1 as SGHTA and CDR2 as FQGNSA. J was trimmed by 2 bases and V by 2 bases; bases with no gene match: 6. CDR3 bases: TGTGCCAGCAGCTTATCAATTCAGGGGGCCTACGAGCAGTACTTC. Translating it yields CASSLSIQGAYEQYF.

The chain links TRBV5-8 to TRBJ1-2; D unresolved. Germline loops: CDR1 SGHTS, CDR2 YDEGEE. CDR3 length: 14 amino acids. Trimming took off 0 bases at V and 2 bases at J, with 8 bases between the two ends. The CDR3 DNA is TGTGCCAGCAGCTTGGCATTGGCCAACTATGGCTACACCTTC. It codes for CASSLALANYGYTF.

This rearrangement joins TRBV5-6 to TRBJ2-7, with 10 bases matching TRBD2. V shed 4 bases and J 6 bases; nucleotides not matched to a gene: 10. CDR3 length: 15 amino acids. CDR1 and CDR2 (germline): SGHDT, YYEEEE. This CDR3 reads CASSPGTSVSFEQYF. The DNA of the CDR3 is TGTGCCAGCAGCCCCGGGACTAGCGTCAGCTTCGAGCAGTACTTC. The full variable domain, its missing parts supplied by reference TRBV5-6 and TRBJ2-7, is DAGVTQSPTHLIKTRGQQVTLRCSPKSGHDTVSWYQQALGQGPQFIFQYYEEEERQRGNFPDRFSGHQFPNYSSELNVNALLLGDSALYLCASSPGTSVSFEQYFGPGTRLTVT.

This chain uses TRBV5-6 with TRBJ1-1, with TRBD1 identical over 7 bases. Germline trimming cut 5 bases from V and 0 bases from J; bases unmatched to any gene: 13. The CDR3 contains 17 residues. The germline gives CDR1 SGHDT, CDR2 YYEEEE. CDR3: CASRGSVEGGLNTEAFF. The DNA of the CDR3 is TGTGCCAGCAGGGGATCAGTGGAAGGGGGCTTGAACACTGAAGCTTTCTTT.

The CDR3, as DNA: TGTGCCAGCAGCGTACCGGGACAGGGTTATGGCTACACCTTC. Translating gives CASSVPGQGYGYTF. The chain recombines TRBV9 with TRBJ1-2; 9 positions agree with TRBD1. The CDR3 loop spans 14 amino acids. Germline CDR1 and CDR2: SGDLS and YYNGEE. V was pared by 1 base and J by 5 bases, with 3 bases of the junction left unmatched. Full variable domain (rest looked up from reference TRBV9 and TRBJ1-2): DSGVTQTPKHLITATGQRVTLRCSPRSGDLSVYWYQQSLDQGLQFLIQYYNGEERAKGNILERFSAQQFPDLHSELNLSSLELGDSALYFCASSVPGQGYGYTFGSGTRLTVV.

Concerning this clone itself: Other nucleotide sequences from this sample produce the same CDR3. The chain links TRBV7-2 to TRBJ2-1; 8 bases align to TRBD1. V shed 1 base, J shed 1 base, and the junction held 0 bases outside the gene matches. Germline-derived CDR1 and CDR2 are SGHTA and FQGNSA. CDR3 length equals 15 residues. CDR3 amino acids: CASSLDRGSYNEQFF. The CDR3 DNA sequence: TGTGCCAGCAGCTTAGACAGGGGGTCCTACAATGAGCAGTTCTTC.

This chain joins TRBV9 and TRBJ2-1; the match to TRBD1 covers 9 bases. Trimming cost V 4 bases and J 8 bases; bases outside gene matches: 7. Germline V gives CDR1 SGDLS, CDR2 YYNGEE. The CDR3 totals 14 residues. As DNA, the CDR3 is TGTGCCAGCAGCCCACGGGACAGGGACGATGAGCAGTTCTTC. Residues: CASSPRDRDDEQFF.

This clone turned up a few times. The chain employs TRBV30 and TRBJ1-3; weak D call: TRBD1 (6 bases). In germline, CDR1 is GTSNPN, CDR2 SVGIG (reference sequence). With 2 bases removed from V and 4 bases from J, the gap between germline ends came to 12 bases. This CDR3 comprises 14 residues. CDR3 coding DNA: TGTGCCTGGAGTCAGGGGAATAACGGAAACACCATATATTTT. As protein: CAWSQGNNGNTIYF. Based on the CDR3 plus reference TRBV30 and TRBJ1-3, the full variable domain is SQTIHQWPATLVQPVGSPLSLECTVEGTSNPNLYWYRQAAGRGLQLLFYSVGIGQISSEVPQNLSASRPQDRQFILSSKKLLLSDSGFYLCAWSQGNNGNTIYFGEGSWLTVV.

The rearrangement links TRBV9 to TRBJ2-6, with 8 bases matching TRBD1. The ends lost 2 bases at V and 0 bases at J; junction bases unmatched: 4. The CDR3 contains 17 residues. From germline, CDR1 is SGDLS and CDR2 YYNGEE. The CDR3 loop reads CASSVGQVFSGANVLTF. In nucleotides, the CDR3 is TGTGCCAGCAGCGTGGGACAGGTTTTCTCTGGGGCCAACGTCCTGACTTTC.